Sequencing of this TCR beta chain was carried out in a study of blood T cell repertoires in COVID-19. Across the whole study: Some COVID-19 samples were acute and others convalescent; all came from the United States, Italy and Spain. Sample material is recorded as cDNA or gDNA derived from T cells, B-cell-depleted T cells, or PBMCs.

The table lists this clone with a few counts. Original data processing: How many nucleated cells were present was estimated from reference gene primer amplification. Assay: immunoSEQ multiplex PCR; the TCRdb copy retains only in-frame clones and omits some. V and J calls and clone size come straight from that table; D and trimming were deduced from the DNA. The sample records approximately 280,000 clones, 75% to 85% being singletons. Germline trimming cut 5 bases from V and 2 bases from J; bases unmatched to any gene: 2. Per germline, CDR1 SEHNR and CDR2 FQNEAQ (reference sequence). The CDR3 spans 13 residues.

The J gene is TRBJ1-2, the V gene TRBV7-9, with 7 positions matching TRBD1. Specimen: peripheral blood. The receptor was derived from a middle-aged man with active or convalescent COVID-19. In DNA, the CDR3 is TGTGCCAGCAGCCCGGGACAGAACTATGGCTACACCTTC. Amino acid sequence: CASSPGQNYGYTF.